This TCR beta chain originates from a study of cytomegalovirus exposure and HLA in healthy donors. The study, taken as a whole, reports: Testing in vitro showed a few CMV-associated chains specific for CMV antigens.

Sequencing used immunoSEQ multiplex PCR; TCRdb keeps in-frame clones, though not all of them. The sample includes some 80,000 clones, 90% to 97% of them seen just once. Concerning this clone: As yet, its antigen is unknown.

Trimming took off 3 bases at V and 7 bases at J, with 13 bases between the two ends. Germline lookup yields CDR1 KGHSH and CDR2 LQKENI. The CDR3 sequence is 14 residues long. The chain is built from TRBV18 and TRBJ2-4; D possibly corresponds to TRBD2 (6 bases). The clonotype was recovered from a man between 18 and 35 years old in good health and CMV-seropositive. Sequencing was performed on PBMCs. The CDR3 DNA reads as TGTGCCAGCTCACCTCGAGGAGGGGTGAACATTCAGTACTTC. Its translation: CASSPRGGVNIQYF.